These 5 T cell receptor beta chains share one sample of origin, sequenced in a study of cytomegalovirus exposure and HLA in healthy donors (dated by TCRdb to the late 2010s). The receptor library was made with the immunoSEQ multiplex PCR assay. For the multiplex PCR, a mixture combining 60 forward primers for TCR Vbeta segments and 13 reverse primers for TCR Jbeta segments was used. The table comes from immuneACCESS by way of TCRdb, which keeps in-frame sequences with V and J called. Part of the clones is missing from these tables; in studies checked, under half for an unresolved V gene and the rest for unknown reasons. The sample table lists 110,000 to 150,000 clones, just under 85% of them with a count of one. The ten biggest clones cover 4.1% of the sample. The material sequenced was PBMCs. These receptors all stem from a man aged 35-49 years in good health and CMV-seropositive.

The genes are TRBV5-1 and TRBJ2-1, with 10 positions matching TRBD2. Looked up from germline, CDR1 is SGHRS and CDR2 is YFSETQ. Trimming cost V 4 bases and J 4 bases; bases outside gene matches: 2. The CDR3 covers 14 residues. The chain's CDR3 is CASSPSGGYNEQFF. In DNA, the CDR3 is TGCGCCAGCAGCCCTAGCGGGGGTTACAATGAGCAGTTCTTC.

The V and J genes are TRBV4-1 and TRBJ2-7; 7 positions agree with TRBD2. The J segment lost 3 bases and the V segment lost 4 bases, leaving 6 bases of the junction unmatched. CDR3 size: 14 residues. CDR1 MGHRA and CDR2 YSYEKL come from the germline V gene. In DNA form, the CDR3 reads TGCGCCAGCAGCCCCGGGACTACGGACTACGAGCAGTACTTC. It codes for CASSPGTTDYEQYF.

CDR3 DNA: TGTGCCAGCAGTTATAGTCCCTCTGGAAACACCATATATTTT. Protein product: CASSYSPSGNTIYF. The chain couples TRBV6-5 to TRBJ1-3, with D unresolved. Trimming shortened V by 3 bases and J by 0 bases, and 6 bases separated the two germline ends. CDR1 MNHEY and CDR2 SVGAGI come from the germline V gene. The CDR3 extends over 14 amino acids.

V and J are TRBV19 and TRBJ1-5; the D gene is possibly TRBD1 (6 bases). Per germline, CDR1 LNHDA and CDR2 SQIVND (reference sequence). V lost 6 bases, J lost 5 bases, and 17 bases lay in between. This CDR3 is built from 15 residues. The CDR3 sequence: CASRNTGSNDQPQHF. DNA for the CDR3: TGTGCCAGTAGGAATACAGGGTCGAACGATCAGCCCCAGCATTTT.

The J gene is TRBJ2-7, the V gene TRBV6-6, with 9 bases that match TRBD1. Losses at the gene ends were 7 bases for V and 5 bases for J; bases not matched to a gene: 3. This CDR3 region has 12 residues. Germline V CDR1 and CDR2: MNHNY, SVGAGI (reference sequence). The CDR3 sequence: CASKQGANEQYF. The DNA of the CDR3 is TGTGCCAGCAAACAGGGGGCCAACGAGCAGTACTTC.